Below are 28 T cell receptor beta chains sequenced from a single sample in a study of shared clonotypes between healthy human individuals. Sequencing used immunoSEQ multiplex PCR; TCRdb keeps in-frame clones, though not all of them. The sample has approximately 2,000,000 clones, about 90% seen once. The material sequenced was naive CD4+ T cells from PBMCs. Subset here: CD45RA+ positively selected. These receptors were obtained from a man aged 18 to 29 in good health. Some clones in this sample may be carry-over from other donors' samples.

CDR3 in amino acids: CASSSRAGENEQFF. The CDR3 DNA reads as TGTGCCAGCAGCTCCCGCGCAGGGGAGAATGAGCAGTTCTTC. This chain uses TRBV7-2 with TRBJ2-1; possibly TRBD1 for D (6 bases). This CDR3 has 14 residues. Germline lookup yields CDR1 SGHTA and CDR2 FQGNSA. V gave up 4 bases and J gave up 7 bases, with 14 bases separating them.

This clone was seen a few times. J is TRBJ1-2 and V is TRBV7-9; D is uncertain. The ends were cut back, 3 bases at V and 4 bases at J, with 9 bases in the middle. The CDR3 length is 13 residues. Germline V gives CDR1 SEHNR, CDR2 FQNEAQ (reference sequence). CDR3 sequence (DNA): TGTGCCAGCAGCTTGTCCTGGTCCTATGGCTACACCTTC. The encoded protein is CASSLSWSYGYTF.

This clone is a singleton in its sample. Different DNA sequences within this sample yield the same CDR3. This chain links TRBV5-1 with TRBJ2-5, with 12 bases lining up with TRBD2. CDR3 length equals 15 residues. With V trimmed by 0 bases and J by 5 bases, 2 bases remained unmatched. The germline gives CDR1 SGHRS, CDR2 YFSETQ. CDR3 sequence (DNA): TGCGCCAGCAGCTTGGGGCTAGCGGGAGGGGAGACCCAGTACTTC. This sequence encodes CASSLGLAGGETQYF.

This clone was observed a handful of times. The rearrangement joins TRBV21-1 to TRBJ1-5. TRBV21-1 is a documented pseudogene. This CDR3 contains 12 residues. The CDR3, as DNA: TGTGCCAGCAGTAAATCCGGACAGCCCCAGCATTTT. Translating it yields CASSKSGQPQHF.

This sequence joins TRBV7-7 and TRBJ2-1, with D perhaps given as TRBD1 or TRBD2 (6 bases each). Deletions cut 3 bases from V and 2 bases from J, with 8 bases between. Per the germline V gene, CDR1 is SSHAT and CDR2 is FNYEAQ (reference sequence). CDR3 length: 14 residues. CDR3 sequence: CASSFGGPYNEQFF. Here the CDR3 DNA reads TGTGCCAGCAGCTTCGGGGGCCCCTACAATGAGCAGTTCTTC.

This clone was recorded a few times. The rearrangement joins TRBV29-1 to TRBJ1-1; unclear D gene. This CDR3 is 13 amino acids long. V lost 7 bases to trimming and J lost 5 bases, with 17 bases between them. The germline V gene has CDR1 SQVTM and CDR2 ANQGSEA. This CDR3 is CSGLASGVTEAFF. The CDR3 DNA sequence: TGCAGCGGTCTCGCCTCTGGGGTTACTGAAGCTTTCTTT.

This chain uses TRBV5-1 with TRBJ1-5, with 7 bases that match TRBD1. V lost 0 bases, J lost 6 bases, and 0 bases stayed unmatched. The CDR3 is 13 amino acids. The germline gives CDR1 SGHRS, CDR2 YFSETQ. The CDR3: CASSLGDSQPQHF. The CDR3 DNA reads as TGCGCCAGCAGCTTGGGGGACAGTCAGCCCCAGCATTTT.

The chain carries TRBV29-1 and TRBJ2-5; a weak D match, TRBD2 (5 bases). TRBJ2-7 explains the end of the DNA better; the J call may be wrong. CDR3 length equals 13 residues. From germline, CDR1 is SQVTM and CDR2 ANQGSEA. CDR3 bases: TGCAGCGTTGAAGTTATCGGAGGCTACGAGCAGTACTTC. This gives the protein CSVEVIGGYEQYF.

The chain couples TRBV5-1 to TRBJ1-3, with D uncertain. V gave up 4 bases and J gave up 0 bases, with 11 bases separating them. Germline V gene sequence: CDR1 SGHRS, CDR2 YFSETQ. The CDR3 contains 15 residues. CDR3 amino acids: CASSEDGSSGNTIYF. For the CDR3, the DNA is TGCGCCAGCAGCGAGGACGGGAGCTCTGGAAACACCATATATTTT.

The chain couples TRBV5-1 to TRBJ2-7; D may be TRBD1 (6 bases). CDR1 SGHRS and CDR2 YFSETQ come from the germline V gene. Trimming removed 1 base at V and 1 base at J, with 9 bases between. This CDR3 contains 14 residues. Here the CDR3 DNA reads TGCGCCAGCAGCTTGCAGGGGATGTCCTACGAGCAGTACTTC. It codes for CASSLQGMSYEQYF. The complete variable domain, with remaining parts taken from reference TRBV5-1 and TRBJ2-7, reads KAGVTQTPRYLIKTRGQQVTLSCSPISGHRSVSWYQQTPGQGLQFLFEYFSETQRNKGNFPGRFSGRQFSNSRSEMNVSTLELGDSALYLCASSLQGMSYEQYFGPGTRLTVT.

This clone was seen only once. V is TRBV29-1 and J is TRBJ2-5; D is tentatively TRBD1 or TRBD2 (5 bases each). The closer fit of TRBJ2-7 to the DNA end suggests the J call may be wrong. The germline gives CDR1 SQVTM, CDR2 ANQGSEA. The CDR3 runs to 15 residues. The CDR3 nucleotides read TGCAGCGTTCGTACGTTCAGGGACGGGCCCTACGAGCAGTACTTC. This sequence encodes CSVRTFRDGPYEQYF.

The J gene is TRBJ2-1, the V gene TRBV12-5, with D hard to call. V dropped 4 bases and J dropped 8 bases, with 15 bases sitting between them. The CDR3 is 14 residues long. The germline V gene has CDR1 LGHNT and CDR2 FRNRAP. The CDR3 nucleotides read TGTGCTAGTGGTTCGGTCATGGTTTCCGATGAGCAGTTCTTC. It codes for CASGSVMVSDEQFF.

This clone has a handful of counts. The V gene is TRBV11-1, the J gene TRBJ2-1; TRBD1 or TRBD2 may be the D gene (5 bases each). The V and J ends lost 4 bases and 2 bases respectively, with 12 bases between them. The germline V gene has CDR1 SGHAT and CDR2 FQDESV (reference sequence). CDR3 length: 15 residues. CDR3 sequence reads: CASSYQRGTYNEQFF. The CDR3 bases are TGTGCCAGCAGCTACCAGAGGGGAACCTACAATGAGCAGTTCTTC.

This chain joins TRBV10-3 and TRBJ2-1, with TRBD2 matching over 12 bases. The germline V gene has CDR1 ENHRY and CDR2 SYGVKD. This CDR3 has 16 residues. The trim removed 2 bases at V and 6 bases at J, leaving 5 bases unmatched. The CDR3: CAISEAGLAGINEQFF. In nucleotides, the CDR3 is TGTGCCATCAGTGAGGCCGGACTAGCGGGAATCAATGAGCAGTTCTTC.

The rearrangement links TRBV7-3 to TRBJ1-1; D remains unclear. This CDR3 region has 13 residues. V lost 0 bases and J 4 bases, leaving 6 bases between the germline ends. Per germline, CDR1 SGHTA and CDR2 FQGTGA. As DNA, the CDR3 is TGTGCCAGCAGCTTAACGGCCGCCACTGAAGCTTTCTTT. This translates into CASSLTAATEAFF.

This clone was recorded a few times. V and J are TRBV5-4 and TRBJ2-7; possible D gene TRBD2, 5 bases. The CDR3 totals 14 residues. The V and J ends lost 0 bases and 5 bases respectively, with 12 bases between them. Germline V gene sequence: CDR1 SGHNT, CDR2 YYREEE (reference sequence). The CDR3 sequence is CASSLVPAAHEQYF. The CDR3 DNA reads TGTGCCAGCAGCTTGGTGCCAGCGGCCCACGAGCAGTACTTC.

As regards this clone: The identical CDR3 is also encoded by other nucleotide sequences in the sample. The J gene is TRBJ1-1, the V gene TRBV7-9, with D perhaps matching TRBD1 (5 bases). The V end was cut by 5 bases, the J end by 4 bases, with 11 bases between. Germline V gives CDR1 SEHNR, CDR2 FQNEAQ (reference sequence). The CDR3 length is 13 residues. The CDR3 is CASSAQGGTEAFF. CDR3 DNA sequence: TGTGCCAGCAGCGCCCAGGGAGGCACTGAAGCTTTCTTT.

The chain links TRBV11-1 to TRBJ2-5; D is undetermined. The CDR3 totals 18 residues. Germline V gene sequence: CDR1 SGHAT, CDR2 FQDESV (reference sequence). V was shortened by 1 base and J by 4 bases, with 22 bases between the two germline ends. The CDR3 sequence is CASSLGPREIWSRETQYF. The CDR3, as DNA: TGTGCCAGCAGCTTAGGCCCCCGAGAGATCTGGTCTCGAGAGACCCAGTACTTC.

The chain uses TRBV5-5 and TRBJ2-3, with 10 bases aligning to TRBD1. The CDR3 sequence is 14 residues long. Germline CDR1 SGHKS, CDR2 YYEKEE (reference sequence). The J segment lost 6 bases and the V segment lost 4 bases, leaving 5 bases of the junction unmatched. CDR3 amino acids: CASSPTGGSDTQYF. The CDR3 region has the DNA TGTGCCAGCAGCCCGACAGGGGGCTCGGATACGCAGTATTTT.

The chain is built from TRBV28 and TRBJ2-5; 12 bases match TRBD2. The germline V gene encodes CDR1 MDHEN and CDR2 SYDVKM. J lost 1 base, V lost 8 bases, and 14 bases had no gene match. The CDR3 is 18 residues long. Here the CDR3 DNA reads TGTGCCAGCCCCCCCCCGACTAGCGGGAGAATTCCCCAAGAGACCCAGTACTTC. Translating it yields CASPPPTSGRIPQETQYF.

As concerns this clone: The same CDR3 also results from other DNA sequences found in this sample. The gene calls are TRBV9 and TRBJ2-2; 7 bases are shared with TRBD2. Germline values: CDR1 SGDLS, CDR2 YYNGEE. V lost 2 bases, J lost 3 bases, and 4 bases stayed unmatched. This CDR3 region has 15 residues. DNA of the CDR3: TGTGCCAGCAGCGTGGGAAGCGGGGACACCGGGGAGCTGTTTTTT. Translated: CASSVGSGDTGELFF.

The J gene is TRBJ2-2, the V gene TRBV28; maybe TRBD1 (5 bases). The CDR3 is 13 residues long. The ends were cut back, 5 bases at V and 5 bases at J, with 9 bases in the middle. The V gene's germline CDR1 is MDHEN and CDR2 SYDVKM. CDR3 loop: CASSTYRTGELFF. CDR3 DNA: TGTGCCAGCAGTACCTACAGGACCGGGGAGCTGTTTTTT.

The chain uses TRBV28 and TRBJ1-2, with unresolved D. Germline values: CDR1 MDHEN, CDR2 SYDVKM. The CDR3 has 15 residues. V lost 5 bases and J lost 0, with 13 bases in between. The CDR3, as DNA: TGTGCCAGCAGTGTCACGGTGGTAGCTAACTATGGCTACACCTTC. It yields the protein CASSVTVVANYGYTF.

The CDR3 DNA follows: TGTGCCAGCACCCTAAGGGGGACAGGAATATCTAGCACAGATACGCAGTATTTT. Translating gives CASTLRGTGISSTDTQYF. The genes are TRBV7-9 and TRBJ2-3, with 8 nucleotides matching TRBD1. The CDR3 spans 18 residues. Trimming removed 7 bases from V and 0 bases from J; junction bases left unmatched: 15. Looked up from germline, CDR1 is SEHNR and CDR2 is FQNEAQ (reference sequence).

V is TRBV29-1 and J is TRBJ1-2; D may be TRBD1 (5 bases). Looked up from germline, CDR1 is SQVTM and CDR2 is ANQGSEA. Trimming pared 4 bases from V and 2 bases from J, leaving 14 bases between. This CDR3 has 14 residues. The DNA of the CDR3 is TGCAGCGTTGCCGTCCAGGGCCCCAACTATGGCTACACCTTC. This encodes CSVAVQGPNYGYTF.

The gene calls are TRBV15 and TRBJ1-1; possibly TRBD1 for D (5 bases). V was trimmed by 0 bases and J by 6 bases, leaving 11 bases between them. The CDR3 is 14 residues long. Germline CDR1 is LNHNV and CDR2 is YYDKDF (reference sequence). CDR3 in amino acids: CATSRDGAAPEAFF. The CDR3 nucleotides are TGTGCCACCAGCAGAGATGGGGCGGCCCCTGAAGCTTTCTTT. Full variable domain (remainder filled in from reference TRBV15 and TRBJ1-1): DAMVIQNPRYQVTQFGKPVTLSCSQTLNHNVMYWYQQKSSQAPKLLFHYYDKDFNNEADTPDNFQSRRPNTSFCFLDIRSPGLGDTAMYLCATSRDGAAPEAFFGQGTRLTVV.

The rearrangement links TRBV30 to TRBJ1-2; D is unclear. V was cut by 7 bases and J by 0 bases, with 9 bases left in between. The germline gives CDR1 GTSNPN, CDR2 SVGIG (reference sequence). The CDR3 loop spans 12 amino acids. For the CDR3, the DNA is TGTGCCTTCCTCTCAGCTAACTATGGCTACACCTTC. This translates into CAFLSANYGYTF. Full variable domain (missing parts from reference TRBV30 and TRBJ1-2): SQTIHQWPATLVQPVGSPLSLECTVEGTSNPNLYWYRQAAGRGLQLLFYSVGIGQISSEVPQNLSASRPQDRQFILSSKKLLLSDSGFYLCAFLSANYGYTFGSGTRLTVV.

The chain uses TRBV7-8 and TRBJ2-1; D unresolved. This CDR3 is 17 amino acids long. CDR1 is SGHVS, CDR2 FQNEAQ, per germline. The germline V and J ends were trimmed by 5 bases and 0 bases, with 17 bases remaining between them. CDR3 loop: CASSLPRRRSSYNEQFF. The DNA for the CDR3 is TGTGCCAGCAGCCTCCCCCGGCGCAGGAGCTCCTACAATGAGCAGTTCTTC.